The rows below give T cell receptor beta chains drawn from one sample of a study of shared clonotypes between healthy human individuals. Profiled with immunoSEQ multiplex PCR; TCRdb holds only in-frame clones, not every one. The sample consists of about 820,000 clones, around 92% of them appearing once. Material: naive CD8+ T cells sorted from blood. These receptors came from a man aged 25-40 years in good health. CDR3s include the opening cysteine and the closing phenylalanine or tryptophan. The D gene is left open where the match is weak. For some rows the clone size is stated as once, few or many, or as a class when expanded; others skip it.

CASSLDVPGGYEQYF TGTGCCAGCAGCTTAGATGTGCCGGGCGGCTACGAGCAGTACTTC - - TRBJ2-7 TRBV11-2
CASSQDWGLNEKLFF TGCGCCAGCAGCCAAGATTGGGGGCTGAATGAAAAACTGTTTTTT - - TRBJ1-4 TRBV4-3
CATSRVDQPQHF TGTGCCACCAGCAGAGTGGATCAGCCCCAGCATTTT - - TRBJ1-5 TRBV15
CAWSSHAGELFF TGTGCCTGGAGTTCCCACGCCGGGGAGCTGTTTTTT - - TRBJ2-2 TRBV30
CASSSNDRGDYEQYF TGTGCCAGCAGCTCAAACGACAGGGGGGACTACGAGCAGTACTTC TRBD1 - TRBJ2-7 TRBV7-9
CASSLVENTEAFF TGTGCCAGCAGTTTGGTGGAGAACACTGAAGCTTTCTTT - - TRBJ1-1 TRBV27
CASSQTGTGQYEQYF TGTGCCAGCAGCCAGACCGGGACAGGGCAGTACGAGCAGTACTTC TRBD1 - TRBJ2-7 TRBV14
CASTPQGGPTDTQYF TGTGCCAGCACCCCCCAAGGGGGACCCACAGATACGCAGTATTTT - once TRBJ2-3 TRBV7-2
CASSSSTGTGIMGYTF TGTGCCAGCAGCTCAAGTACCGGGACAGGGATTATGGGCTACACCTTC TRBD1 - TRBJ1-2 TRBV7-9
CATSSFGVGSYEQYF TGTGCCACCAGCTCTTTTGGGGTGGGGTCCTACGAGCAGTACTTC - - TRBJ2-7 TRBV15
CASSPPGGLAYEQYF TGTGCCAGCAGCCCCCCGGGGGGACTTGCCTACGAGCAGTACTTC TRBD2 - TRBJ2-7 TRBV11-2
CASRLAGEIDTQYF TGTGCCAGCCGACTAGCGGGAGAGATAGATACGCAGTATTTT TRBD2 once TRBJ2-3 TRBV7-9
CASSGWTSGTDTQYF TGTGCCAGCAGCGGATGGACTAGCGGCACAGATACGCAGTATTTT TRBD2 once TRBJ2-3 TRBV25-1
CATLAPIRGTYNEQFF TGTGCCACCCTCGCCCCAATTCGGGGAACCTACAATGAGCAGTTCTTC - - TRBJ2-1 TRBV27
CASSRTGVLTEAFF TGTGCCAGCAGCCGGACAGGGGTTCTCACTGAAGCTTTCTTT TRBD1 - TRBJ1-1 TRBV7-6
CASSNRGAYLTDTQYF TGTGCCAGCAGTAACAGAGGGGCGTATCTCACAGATACGCAGTATTTT - - TRBJ2-3 TRBV28
CASSYMTGSTNEKLFF TGTGCCAGCAGTTACATGACAGGTTCAACTAATGAAAAACTGTTTTTT - - TRBJ1-4 TRBV6-5
CASRTETQETQYF TGTGCCAGCAGGACAGAGACACAAGAGACCCAGTACTTC - - TRBJ2-5 TRBV7-9
CASSLRWGGRRDNEQFF TGTGCCAGCAGCCTCCGTTGGGGGGGTAGGCGGGACAATGAGCAGTTCTTC TRBD2 - TRBJ2-1 TRBV14
CASSFREGRQPQHF TGTGCCAGCAGCTTCCGAGAGGGGAGACAGCCCCAGCATTTT - - TRBJ1-5 TRBV7-2
CASSLDHGPPEQYF TGTGCCAGCAGCTTAGACCACGGTCCCCCCGAGCAGTACTTC - - TRBJ2-7 TRBV7-9
CASSLVGGLSTDTQYF TGTGCCAGCAGCTTAGTCGGCGGACTAAGCACAGATACGCAGTATTTT - - TRBJ2-3 TRBV7-9
CASSQGLAGGPGYEQYF TGTGCCAGCAGCCAGGGACTAGCGGGAGGGCCGGGGTACGAGCAGTACTTC TRBD2 - TRBJ2-7 TRBV7-6
CASSQAGAGLMNTEAFF TGCGCCAGCAGCCAAGCGGGGGCAGGTCTAATGAACACTGAAGCTTTCTTT - once TRBJ1-1 TRBV4-1
CASSIPREGRREQFF TGTGCCAGTAGTATCCCGCGGGAGGGAAGGCGGGAGCAGTTCTTC TRBD2 - TRBJ2-1 TRBV19
CASSKGAGANYEQYF TGTGCCAGCAGCAAAGGGGCGGGAGCTAACTACGAGCAGTACTTC TRBD2 - TRBJ2-7 TRBV7-6
CASKPGQGNQPQHF TGTGCCAGCAAGCCGGGACAGGGGAATCAGCCCCAGCATTTT TRBD1 - TRBJ1-5 TRBV2
CASCYGWADNYGYTF TGTGCCAGCTGTTATGGGTGGGCAGATAACTATGGCTACACCTTC - - TRBJ1-2 TRBV28
CASSQTSGRSYEQYF TGCGCCAGCAGCCAGACCTCTGGACGGAGCTACGAGCAGTACTTC - once TRBJ2-7 TRBV4-1
CASRSSFHEQYF TGTGCCAGCAGGTCTAGCTTCCACGAGCAGTACTTC - - TRBJ2-7 TRBV27
CASSIVGDQETQYF TGTGCCAGTAGTATAGTAGGGGACCAAGAGACCCAGTACTTC - - TRBJ2-5 TRBV19
CASSPKDRAGAKLFF TGTGCCAGCAGCCCCAAGGACCGGGCTGGGGCAAAACTGTTTTTT - - TRBJ1-4 TRBV9
CASSFDLNYGYTF TGTGCCAGCAGTTTCGACTTAAACTATGGCTACACCTTC - - TRBJ1-2 TRBV28
CASSPTNTGELFF TGTGCCAGCAGCCCAACCAACACCGGGGAGCTGTTTTTT - once TRBJ2-2 TRBV7-9
CASMEWQGDGYTF TGTGCCAGCATGGAATGGCAGGGGGATGGCTACACCTTC TRBD1 few TRBJ1-2 TRBV6-1
CASSNRGQGAGGELFF TGTGCCAGCAGCAATAGAGGGCAGGGGGCTGGCGGGGAGCTGTTTTTT TRBD1 once TRBJ2-2 TRBV9
CSVGLAGVAEQFF TGCAGCGTCGGACTAGCGGGCGTAGCTGAGCAGTTCTTC TRBD2 - TRBJ2-1 TRBV29-1
CASSQEGSSGSNEQFF TGTGCCAGCAGCCAAGAGGGAAGTAGCGGGAGTAATGAGCAGTTCTTC TRBD2 - TRBJ2-1 TRBV4-2
CASSETGVTRLNYNEQFF TGTGCCAGCAGTGAAACGGGAGTCACACGCCTAAACTACAATGAGCAGTTCTTC - - TRBJ2-1 TRBV25-1